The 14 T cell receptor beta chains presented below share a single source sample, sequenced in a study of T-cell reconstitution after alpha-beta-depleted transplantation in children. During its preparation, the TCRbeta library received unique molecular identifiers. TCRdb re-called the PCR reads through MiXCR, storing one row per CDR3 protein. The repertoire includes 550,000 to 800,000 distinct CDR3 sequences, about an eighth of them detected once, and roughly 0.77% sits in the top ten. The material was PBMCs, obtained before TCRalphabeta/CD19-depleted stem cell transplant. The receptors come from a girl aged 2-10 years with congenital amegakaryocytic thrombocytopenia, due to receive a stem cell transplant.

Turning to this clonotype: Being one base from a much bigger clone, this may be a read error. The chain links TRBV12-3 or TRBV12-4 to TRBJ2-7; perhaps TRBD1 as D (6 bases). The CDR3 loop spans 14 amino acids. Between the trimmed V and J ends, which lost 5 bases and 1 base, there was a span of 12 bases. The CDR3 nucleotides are TGTGCCAGCAGTCCCATAGGGGGATCCTACGAGCAGTACTTC. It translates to CASSPIGGSYEQYF.

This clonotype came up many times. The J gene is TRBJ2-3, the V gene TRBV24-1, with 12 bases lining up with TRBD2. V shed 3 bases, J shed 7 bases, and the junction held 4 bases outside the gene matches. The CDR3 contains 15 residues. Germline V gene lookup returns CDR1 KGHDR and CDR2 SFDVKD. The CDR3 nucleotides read TGTGCCACCAGTGATCCTGGACTAGCGGGGAATACGCAGTATTTT. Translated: CATSDPGLAGNTQYF.

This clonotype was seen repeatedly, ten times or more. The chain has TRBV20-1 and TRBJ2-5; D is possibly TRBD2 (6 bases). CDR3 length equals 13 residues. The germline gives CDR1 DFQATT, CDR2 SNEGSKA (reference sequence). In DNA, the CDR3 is TGCAGCCAAGAACCGGGACTTCAAGAGACCCAGTACTTC. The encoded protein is CSQEPGLQETQYF.

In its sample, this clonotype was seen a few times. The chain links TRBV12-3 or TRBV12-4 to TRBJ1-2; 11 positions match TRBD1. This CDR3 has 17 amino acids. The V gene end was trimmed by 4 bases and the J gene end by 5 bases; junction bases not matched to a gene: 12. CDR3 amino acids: CASSSPLGTGGRYGYTF. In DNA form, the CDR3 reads TGTGCCAGCAGTTCCCCGCTTGGGACAGGGGGGAGGTATGGCTACACCTTC.

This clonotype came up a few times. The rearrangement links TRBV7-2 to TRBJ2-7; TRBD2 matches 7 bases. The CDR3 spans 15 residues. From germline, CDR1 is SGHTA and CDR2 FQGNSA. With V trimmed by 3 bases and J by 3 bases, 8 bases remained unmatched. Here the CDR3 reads CASSLLERGDYEQYF. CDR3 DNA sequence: TGTGCCAGCAGCTTGCTTGAGCGGGGAGACTACGAGCAGTACTTC.

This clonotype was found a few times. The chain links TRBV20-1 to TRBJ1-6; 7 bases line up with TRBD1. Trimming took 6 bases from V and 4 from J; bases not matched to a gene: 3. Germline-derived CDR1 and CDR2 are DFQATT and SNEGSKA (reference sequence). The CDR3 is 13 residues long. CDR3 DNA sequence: TGCAGTGCCCAGGGACAGTATAATTCACCCCTCCACTTT. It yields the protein CSAQGQYNSPLHF.

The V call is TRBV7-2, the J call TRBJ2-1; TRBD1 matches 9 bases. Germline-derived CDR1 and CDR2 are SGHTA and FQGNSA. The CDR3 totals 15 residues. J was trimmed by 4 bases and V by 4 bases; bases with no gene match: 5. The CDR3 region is CASSYRQGGYNEQFF. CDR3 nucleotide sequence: TGTGCCAGCAGCTACCGACAGGGGGGGTACAATGAGCAGTTCTTC.

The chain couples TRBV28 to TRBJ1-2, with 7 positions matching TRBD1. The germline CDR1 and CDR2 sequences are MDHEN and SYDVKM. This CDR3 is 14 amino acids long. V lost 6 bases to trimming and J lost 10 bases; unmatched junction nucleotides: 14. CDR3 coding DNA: TGTGCCAGCAGAGTTTTGGGAATACAGGGGTTCTACACCTTC. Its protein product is CASRVLGIQGFYTF.

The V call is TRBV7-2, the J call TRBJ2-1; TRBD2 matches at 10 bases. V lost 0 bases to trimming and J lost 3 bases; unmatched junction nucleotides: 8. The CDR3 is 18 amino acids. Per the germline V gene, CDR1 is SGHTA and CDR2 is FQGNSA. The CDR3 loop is CASSLAPSGSFLYNEQFF. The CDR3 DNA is TGTGCCAGCAGCTTAGCCCCTAGCGGGAGTTTTCTCTACAATGAGCAGTTCTTC.

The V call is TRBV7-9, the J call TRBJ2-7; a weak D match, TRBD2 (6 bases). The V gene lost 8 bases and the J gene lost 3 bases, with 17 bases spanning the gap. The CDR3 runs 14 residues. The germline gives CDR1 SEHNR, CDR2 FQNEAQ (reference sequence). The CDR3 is CASSAGLRNYEQYF. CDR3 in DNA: TGTGCCAGCTCTGCGGGACTGAGAAACTACGAGCAGTACTTC.

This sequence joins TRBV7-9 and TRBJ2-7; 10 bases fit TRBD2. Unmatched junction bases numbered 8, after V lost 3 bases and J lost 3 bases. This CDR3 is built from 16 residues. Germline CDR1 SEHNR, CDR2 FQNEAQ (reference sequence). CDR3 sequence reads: CASSFSSGSSRYEQYF. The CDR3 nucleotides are TGTGCCAGCAGCTTCTCTAGCGGGAGCTCCCGCTACGAGCAGTACTTC.

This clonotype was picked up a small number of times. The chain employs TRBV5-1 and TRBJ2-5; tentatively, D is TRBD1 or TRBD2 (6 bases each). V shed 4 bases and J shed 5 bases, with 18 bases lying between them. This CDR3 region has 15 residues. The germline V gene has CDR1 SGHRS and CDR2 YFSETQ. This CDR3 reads CASSKGDFLAETQYF. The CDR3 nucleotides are TGCGCCAGCAGCAAGGGGGACTTCCTGGCCGAGACCCAGTACTTC.

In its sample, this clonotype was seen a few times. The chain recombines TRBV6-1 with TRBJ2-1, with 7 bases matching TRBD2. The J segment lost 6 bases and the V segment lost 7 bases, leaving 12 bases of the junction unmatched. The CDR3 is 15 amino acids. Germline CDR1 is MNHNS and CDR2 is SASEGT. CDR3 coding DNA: TGTGCCAGCACGGGATCGGGCGGGAGAGGCAATGAGCAGTTCTTC. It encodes CASTGSGGRGNEQFF.

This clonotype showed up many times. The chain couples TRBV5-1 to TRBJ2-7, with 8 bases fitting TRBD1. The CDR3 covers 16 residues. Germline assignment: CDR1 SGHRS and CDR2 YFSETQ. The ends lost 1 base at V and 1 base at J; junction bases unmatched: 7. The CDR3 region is CASSLSRDRISYEQYF. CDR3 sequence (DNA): TGCGCCAGCAGCTTGTCCCGGGACAGGATATCCTACGAGCAGTACTTC.